This T cell receptor (beta chain) was captured by sequencing in a study of beta chain features in type 1 diabetes. Study-level points and caveats: Sampled from patients, naive, central memory and Treg TCRB repertoires appeared more similar than those sampled from healthy donors.

Using CD45RO/CCR7/CD25/CD127/CD95/CD27, CD4+ naive, central memory, regulatory and stem cell-like memory cells were sorted. About this clone: The antigen is unknown.

Sequencing targeted expressed TCRB transcripts, as all isolated RNA had been reverse transcribed. TCRdb's table, derived via immunoSEQ multiplex PCR, lists solely in-frame clones and lacks some. The profile shows roughly 380,000 clones, around a fifth of them singletons. The CDR3 extends over 15 amino acids. V lost 3 bases, J lost 1 base, and 4 bases stayed unmatched. Germline V lookup: CDR1 SGDLS, CDR2 YYNGEE. This chain links TRBV9 with TRBJ2-1; 7 bases align to TRBD2. Sequencing input: naive CD4+ T cells from blood. The origin of this receptor is a woman aged 18-29 years in good health. CDR3 in amino acids: CASSGDYGSYNEQFF. The CDR3 nucleotides are TGTGCCAGCAGCGGGGACTACGGGTCCTACAATGAGCAGTTCTTC.